The entry that follows covers one T cell receptor beta chain sequence. This sample was included in a study of technical replicates of blood from several donors. The CDR3 has 15 amino acids. Trimming removed 0 bases from V and 8 bases from J; junction bases left unmatched: 5. Germline assignment: CDR1 SGHVS and CDR2 FQNEAQ. Method: immunoSEQ multiplex PCR; TCRdb's copy keeps in-frame clones and lacks some. The sample has around 65,000 clones; about 86% are singletons. Sequencing used PBMCs. The sequence was obtained from a human donor in good health. Some clones in this sample may be carry-over from other donors' samples. The chain recombines TRBV7-8 with TRBJ1-5, with 9 bases matching TRBD1. The CDR3 here is CASSLAGTGREPQHF. CDR3 in DNA: TGTGCCAGCAGCTTAGCAGGGACAGGGCGGGAGCCCCAGCATTTT.